This entry lists 27 T cell receptor beta chains sequenced from one sample in a study of cytomegalovirus exposure and HLA in healthy donors. Both 60 Vbeta primers and 13 Jbeta primers went into the PCR. Sequencing used immunoSEQ multiplex PCR; TCRdb keeps in-frame clones, though not all of them. Among 100,000 to 150,000 clones listed, 72% were seen once. Sequenced material: PBMCs. The receptors here all came from a man aged 50 to 59 in good health and CMV-seropositive.

This rearrangement joins TRBV4-2 to TRBJ2-1, with D possibly matching TRBD1 (5 bases). This CDR3 has 14 amino acids. The germline V and J ends were trimmed by 1 base and 8 bases, with 12 bases remaining between them. The germline gives CDR1 LGHNA, CDR2 YNFKEQ. DNA for the CDR3: TGTGCCAGCAGCCAAGCCCCAGGGATCGATGAGCAGTTCTTC. Translation: CASSQAPGIDEQFF.

This chain connects TRBV5-1 to TRBJ2-5; TRBD2 matches 9 bases. V trimming: 2 bases; J trimming: 0 bases; junction bases outside the gene matches: 8. This CDR3 is built from 17 residues. Germline V gene lookup returns CDR1 SGHRS and CDR2 YFSETQ. The CDR3 is CASSFRLAGNNQETQYF. DNA for the CDR3: TGCGCCAGCAGCTTTAGGCTAGCGGGGAATAACCAAGAGACCCAGTACTTC. The variable domain in full, completed from reference TRBV5-1 and TRBJ2-5, reads KAGVTQTPRYLIKTRGQQVTLSCSPISGHRSVSWYQQTPGQGLQFLFEYFSETQRNKGNFPGRFSGRQFSNSRSEMNVSTLELGDSALYLCASSFRLAGNNQETQYFGPGTRLLVL.

The CDR3, as DNA: TGTGCCAGCAGCCAAGATATCGCAGGGGCGGGAGGAGAGCAGTTCTTC. Translating gives CASSQDIAGAGGEQFF. The chain uses TRBV4-2 and TRBJ2-1; 8 bases map to TRBD2. Trimming removed 0 bases from V and 10 bases from J; junction bases left unmatched: 11. The germline V gene has CDR1 LGHNA and CDR2 YNFKEQ. The CDR3 sequence is 16 residues long.

Comment on this clone: Since the CDR3 does not end with the conserved phenylalanine or tryptophan, this likely comes from a read error. V gene TRBV4-1 combines with J gene TRBJ2-7; D remains ambiguous. Trimming pared 2 bases from V and 6 bases from J, leaving 14 bases between. Germline CDR1 reads MGHRA; CDR2 reads YSYEKL. This CDR3 contains 14 residues. The CDR3 spells CASSQQVLHGEQYL. For the CDR3, the DNA is TGCGCCAGCAGCCAACAGGTCCTTCATGGCGAGCAGTACCTC.

The sample holds a few counts of this clone. The V call is TRBV5-1, the J call TRBJ2-5; TRBD2 matches 11 bases. CDR3 length: 18 amino acids. Trimming cost V 0 bases and J 5 bases; bases outside gene matches: 12. Germline assignment: CDR1 SGHRS and CDR2 YFSETQ. The DNA for the CDR3 is TGCGCCAGCAGCTTGGCCGATGGACTAGCGGGCGGATGGGAGACCCAGTACTTC. Encoded protein: CASSLADGLAGGWETQYF.

This clone was observed a handful of times. The chain joins TRBV4-1 to TRBJ1-2; TRBD1 matches 9 bases. The germline gives CDR1 MGHRA, CDR2 YSYEKL. Trimming took 4 bases from V and 5 from J; bases not matched to a gene: 14. This CDR3 has 17 amino acids. The CDR3 nucleotides read TGCGCCAGCAGCCGGGAGGGCATGGACAGGGGAACTTATGGCTACACCTTC. It encodes CASSREGMDRGTYGYTF.

This chain connects TRBV28 to TRBJ2-3; D might be TRBD1 (5 bases). CDR1 and CDR2 (germline): MDHEN, SYDVKM. CDR3 length: 13 amino acids. CDR3 DNA sequence: TGTGCGGGGCGATCTCCCCCCACAGATACGCAGTATTTT. It encodes CAGRSPPTDTQYF.

The rearrangement links TRBV7-8 to TRBJ1-2, with D unclear. Germline CDR1 is SGHVS and CDR2 is FQNEAQ. V gave up 2 bases and J gave up 2 bases, with 12 bases separating them. The CDR3 extends over 15 amino acids. In DNA, the CDR3 is TGTGCCAGCAGCTTATCCTCCGGAGGGAACTATGGCTACACCTTC. This gives the protein CASSLSSGGNYGYTF.

Only a few counts were recorded for this clone. The chain has TRBV5-1 and TRBJ2-7; D may be TRBD1 (6 bases). V lost 0 bases and J 2 bases, leaving 12 bases between the germline ends. CDR3 length equals 15 residues. CDR1 is SGHRS and CDR2 is YFSETQ in the germline V gene. The CDR3 loop is CASSLDQGPAYEQYF. CDR3 bases: TGCGCCAGCAGCTTGGATCAGGGGCCAGCCTACGAGCAGTACTTC.

The chain joins TRBV7-9 to TRBJ1-2; TRBD1 matches at 9 bases. CDR1 and CDR2 (germline): SEHNR, FQNEAQ (reference sequence). J gave up 3 bases and V 5 bases, and 1 base lay outside the gene matches. CDR3 size: 13 residues. CDR3 in DNA: TGTGCCAGCAGCGGACAGGGGTACTATGGCTACACCTTC. This encodes CASSGQGYYGYTF.

The chain recombines TRBV4-2 with TRBJ1-1; D is perhaps TRBD1 (6 bases). The germline V gene encodes CDR1 LGHNA and CDR2 YNFKEQ. The CDR3 spans 15 residues. Trimming pared 4 bases from V and 5 bases from J, leaving 17 bases between. DNA of the CDR3: TGTGCCAGCAGCCCCTACAGGGTATCGGAGACTGAAGCTTTCTTT. It yields the protein CASSPYRVSETEAFF.

The V call is TRBV10-1, the J call TRBJ2-1; TRBD1 matches 8 bases. CDR1 WNHNN and CDR2 SYGVQD come from the germline V gene (reference sequence). The trim removed 7 bases at V and 5 bases at J, leaving 10 bases unmatched. CDR3 length: 15 residues. CDR3 nucleotide sequence: TGCGCCAGCACTGCAGGACAGGGCCTGGACAATGAGCAGTTCTTC. Amino acids: CASTAGQGLDNEQFF.

The chain joins TRBV2 to TRBJ2-5; 9 positions agree with TRBD2. This CDR3 has 14 amino acids. Germline CDR1 is SNHLY and CDR2 is FYNNEI. The J segment lost 7 bases and the V segment lost 7 bases, leaving 10 bases of the junction unmatched. The CDR3 reads CASNPGLALGTQYF. CDR3 in DNA: TGTGCCAGCAATCCGGGACTAGCCCTTGGGACCCAGTACTTC.

The V call is TRBV4-1, the J call TRBJ1-6; the D gene is possibly TRBD1 (5 bases). Trimming removed 0 bases at V and 7 bases at J, with 13 bases between. The length of the CDR3 is 16 residues. CDR1 is MGHRA, CDR2 YSYEKL, per germline. The CDR3 sequence is CASSQDHQGRNSPLHF. CDR3 nucleotides: TGCGCCAGCAGCCAAGATCATCAGGGAAGAAATTCACCCCTCCACTTT.

J is TRBJ1-2 and V is TRBV27; TRBD1 might be the D (5 bases). The CDR3 sequence is 15 residues long. V lost 3 bases to trimming and J lost 6 bases, with 17 bases between them. The germline CDR1 and CDR2 sequences are MNHEY and SMNVEV (reference sequence). The CDR3 protein is CASSLMEGRVHGYTF. The CDR3 nucleotides are TGTGCCAGCAGTTTGATGGAGGGGCGGGTTCATGGCTACACCTTC.

This sequence joins TRBV18 and TRBJ2-1; D is perhaps TRBD2 (6 bases). The CDR3 runs 14 residues. Germline V lookup: CDR1 KGHSH, CDR2 LQKENI. Deletions cut 5 bases from V and 6 bases from J, with 14 bases between. The CDR3 loop is CASSGGRSPNEQFF. As DNA, the CDR3 is TGTGCCAGCTCAGGTGGGAGGTCGCCCAATGAGCAGTTCTTC.

This clone was observed a handful of times. The rearrangement uses TRBV18 and TRBJ2-2; 7 nucleotides match TRBD1. This CDR3 has 16 amino acids. Germline V gene lookup returns CDR1 KGHSH and CDR2 LQKENI. With 6 bases clipped from V and 0 bases from J, the junction kept 7 bases outside the gene matches. The CDR3 region has the DNA TGTGCCAGCTCGCCTTACAGGGGCACGAACACCGGGGAGCTGTTTTTT. Translating gives CASSPYRGTNTGELFF. Variable domain in full (rest from reference TRBV18 and TRBJ2-2): NAGVMQNPRHLVRRRGQEARLRCSPMKGHSHVYWYRQLPEEGLKFMVYLQKENIIDESGMPKERFSAEFPKEGPSILRIQQVVRGDSAAYFCASSPYRGTNTGELFFGEGSRLTVL.

The rearrangement uses TRBV19 and TRBJ1-4; D perhaps matches TRBD1 (5 bases). The CDR3 totals 13 residues. V lost 9 bases, J lost 5 bases, and 13 bases lay in between. Per germline, CDR1 LNHDA and CDR2 SQIVND (reference sequence). The CDR3 DNA sequence: TGTGCCAGCGGGGGACTGCGGAATGAAAAACTGTTTTTT. This gives the protein CASGGLRNEKLFF.

This clone has only a few counts. The chain has TRBV5-6 and TRBJ2-5; 8 nucleotides align to TRBD1. The V and J ends lost 0 bases and 1 base, in that order; junction bases with no gene match: 2. There are 15 residues in the CDR3. Germline V gene sequence: CDR1 SGHDT, CDR2 YYEEEE. The CDR3: CASSLVQGGQETQYF. For the CDR3, the DNA is TGTGCCAGCAGCTTGGTACAGGGGGGCCAAGAGACCCAGTACTTC.

This rearrangement joins TRBV2 to TRBJ1-1; tentatively, D is TRBD1 (5 bases). The CDR3 sequence is 13 residues long. V was trimmed by 8 bases and J by 3 bases, leaving 13 bases between them. Germline V gene lookup returns CDR1 SNHLY and CDR2 FYNNEI. The CDR3 DNA reads as TGTGCCAGCGGGCGGGGGGTAGACACTGAAGCTTTCTTT. As protein: CASGRGVDTEAFF.

This clone was found once. The V gene is TRBV28, the J gene TRBJ1-3; the D gene is possibly TRBD1 (6 bases). The CDR3 length is 16 residues. V dropped 10 bases and J dropped 1 base, with 20 bases sitting between them. Germline values: CDR1 MDHEN, CDR2 SYDVKM. The CDR3 nucleotides read TGTGCCATTACCTCTGCCCCAGGGGCATCTGGAAACACCATATATTTT. It is translated as CAITSAPGASGNTIYF.

This clone was recorded a few times. This sequence joins TRBV5-6 and TRBJ2-3, with D perhaps TRBD1 (5 bases). The germline V and J ends were trimmed by 6 bases and 2 bases, with 19 bases remaining between them. CDR3 length: 16 amino acids. Per germline, CDR1 SGHDT and CDR2 YYEEEE. The CDR3 DNA follows: TGTGCCAGCACCGTGGTCGGGCAGGGCCTCACAGATACGCAGTATTTT. This sequence encodes CASTVVGQGLTDTQYF.

The chain links TRBV7-2 to TRBJ2-5; a weak D match, TRBD2 (5 bases). Trimming removed 4 bases from V and 5 bases from J, with 14 bases in between. Looked up from germline, CDR1 is SGHTA and CDR2 is FQGNSA. The CDR3 sequence is 14 residues long. For the CDR3, the DNA is TGTGCCAGCAGCTGGACGGGCCCGGGGGAGACCCAGTACTTC. It yields the protein CASSWTGPGETQYF.

The gene calls are TRBV28 and TRBJ1-4; D not certain. The CDR3 has 13 residues. Trimming left V 5 bases short and J 5 bases short, with 9 bases between. In germline, CDR1 is MDHEN, CDR2 SYDVKM. CDR3 sequence (DNA): TGTGCCAGCAGTCGGTCGCGAAATGAAAAACTGTTTTTT. Protein: CASSRSRNEKLFF.

The chain links TRBV7-8 to TRBJ2-7; TRBD1 is a possible D gene (6 bases). Looked up from germline, CDR1 is SGHVS and CDR2 is FQNEAQ. The V end was cut by 1 base, the J end by 7 bases, with 17 bases between. The length of the CDR3 is 15 residues. CDR3 nucleotide sequence: TGTGCCAGCAGCTTAGGGTTCAGGGGTGATCGGGAGCAGTACTTC. Translation gives CASSLGFRGDREQYF.

J is TRBJ1-4 and V is TRBV7-8, with 10 bases aligning to TRBD1. The V gene end was trimmed by 7 bases and the J gene end by 8 bases; junction bases not matched to a gene: 4. Germline CDR1 reads SGHVS; CDR2 reads FQNEAQ. This CDR3 contains 13 residues. The CDR3 bases are TGTGCCAGCACCGGGACAGGGGACGAAAAACTGTTTTTT. Translation: CASTGTGDEKLFF.

The chain joins TRBV7-8 to TRBJ1-2; 12 bases align to TRBD1. Germline-derived CDR1 and CDR2 are SGHVS and FQNEAQ. The CDR3 has 16 residues. Germline trimming cut 1 base from V and 13 bases from J; bases unmatched to any gene: 13. CDR3: CASSLVSAWDRGPVTF. The CDR3 DNA follows: TGTGCCAGCAGCTTAGTGAGTGCTTGGGACAGGGGGCCGGTCACCTTC.